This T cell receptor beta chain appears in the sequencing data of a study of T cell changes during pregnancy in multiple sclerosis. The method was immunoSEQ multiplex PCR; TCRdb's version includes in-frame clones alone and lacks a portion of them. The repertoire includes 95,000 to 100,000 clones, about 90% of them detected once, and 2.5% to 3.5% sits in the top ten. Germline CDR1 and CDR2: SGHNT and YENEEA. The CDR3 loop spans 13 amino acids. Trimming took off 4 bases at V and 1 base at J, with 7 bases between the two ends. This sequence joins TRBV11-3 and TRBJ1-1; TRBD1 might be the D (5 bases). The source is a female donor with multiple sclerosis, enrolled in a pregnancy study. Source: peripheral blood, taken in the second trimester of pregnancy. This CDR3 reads CASSWQGNTEAFF. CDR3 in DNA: TGTGCCAGCAGCTGGCAGGGGAACACTGAAGCTTTCTTT.